The text below deals with one T cell receptor beta chain. This table comes from immunoSEQ multiplex PCR, and its TCRdb copy is limited to in-frame clones, with some not included. Of about 350,000 clones listed, 88% are singletons. The data were obtained in a study of Ad26.COV2.S vaccination and SARS-CoV-2 variants. Treatment denoted: over 15 received Ad26.COV2.S at low or high dose, single or two shots; 5 received placebo; per-sample allocation not given. The investigators took samples on day 63 after the first vaccine or placebo injection. Source: peripheral blood, taken in a trial of Ad26.COV2.S vaccine versus placebo. The clonotype originates from a person between 18 and 65 years old who received the Ad26.COV2.S COVID-19 vaccine or a placebo.

CDR3 sequence: CASSGGSTGELFF. The CDR3 DNA sequence: TGTGCCAGCTCAGGGGGTAGCACCGGGGAGCTGTTTTTT. The chain is built from TRBV6-6 and TRBJ2-2; TRBD1 matches at 7 bases. J gave up 4 bases and V 8 bases, and 4 bases lay outside the gene matches. This CDR3 is built from 13 residues. Germline values: CDR1 MNHNY, CDR2 SVGAGI (reference sequence).